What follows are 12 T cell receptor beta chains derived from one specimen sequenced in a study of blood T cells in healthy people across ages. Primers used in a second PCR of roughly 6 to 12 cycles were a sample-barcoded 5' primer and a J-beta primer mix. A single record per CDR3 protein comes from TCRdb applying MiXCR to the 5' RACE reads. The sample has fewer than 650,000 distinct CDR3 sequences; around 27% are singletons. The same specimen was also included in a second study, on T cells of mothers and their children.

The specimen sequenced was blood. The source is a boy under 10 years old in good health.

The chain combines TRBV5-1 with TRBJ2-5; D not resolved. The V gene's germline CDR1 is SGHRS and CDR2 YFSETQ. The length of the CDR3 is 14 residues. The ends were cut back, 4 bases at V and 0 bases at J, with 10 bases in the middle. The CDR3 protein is CASSPYSDQETQYF. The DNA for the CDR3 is TGCGCCAGCAGCCCGTACTCCGACCAAGAGACCCAGTACTTC.

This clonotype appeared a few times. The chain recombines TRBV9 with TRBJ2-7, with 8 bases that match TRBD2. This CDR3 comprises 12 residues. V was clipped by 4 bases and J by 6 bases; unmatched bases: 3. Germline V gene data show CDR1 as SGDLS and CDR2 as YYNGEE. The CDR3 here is CASSRGGGEQYF. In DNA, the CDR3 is TGTGCCAGCAGCCGGGGGGGTGGCGAGCAGTACTTC.

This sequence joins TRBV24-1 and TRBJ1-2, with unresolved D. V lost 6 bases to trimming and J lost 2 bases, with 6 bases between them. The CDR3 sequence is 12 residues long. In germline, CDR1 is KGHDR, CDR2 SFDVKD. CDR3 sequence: CATSNGNYGYTF. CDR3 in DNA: TGTGCCACCAGTAATGGGAACTATGGCTACACCTTC.

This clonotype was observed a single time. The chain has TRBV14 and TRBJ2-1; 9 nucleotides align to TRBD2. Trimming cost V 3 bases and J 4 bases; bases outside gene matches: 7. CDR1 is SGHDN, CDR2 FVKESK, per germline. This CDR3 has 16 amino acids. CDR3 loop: CASSHSPGLAYNEQFF. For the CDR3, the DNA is TGTGCCAGCAGCCACTCACCGGGACTAGCTTACAATGAGCAGTTCTTC.

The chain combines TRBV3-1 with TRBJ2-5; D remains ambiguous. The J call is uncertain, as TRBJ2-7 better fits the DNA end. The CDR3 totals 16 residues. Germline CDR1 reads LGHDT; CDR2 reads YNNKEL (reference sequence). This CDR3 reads CASSPQGRSTAYEQYF. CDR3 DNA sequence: TGTGCCAGCAGTCCCCAAGGACGGTCGACTGCCTACGAGCAGTACTTC.

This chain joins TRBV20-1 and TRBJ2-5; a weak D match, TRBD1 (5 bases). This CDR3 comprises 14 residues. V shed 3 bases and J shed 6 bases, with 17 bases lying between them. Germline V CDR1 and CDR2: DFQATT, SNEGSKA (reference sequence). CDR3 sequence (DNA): TGCAGTGCTAGTAAGATGCAGGGTATACAGACCCAGTACTTC. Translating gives CSASKMQGIQTQYF.

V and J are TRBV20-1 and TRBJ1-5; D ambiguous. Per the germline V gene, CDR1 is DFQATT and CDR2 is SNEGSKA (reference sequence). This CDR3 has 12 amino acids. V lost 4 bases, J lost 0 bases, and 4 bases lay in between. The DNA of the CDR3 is TGCAGTGCTATAGATAGCAATCAGCCCCAGCATTTT. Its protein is CSAIDSNQPQHF.

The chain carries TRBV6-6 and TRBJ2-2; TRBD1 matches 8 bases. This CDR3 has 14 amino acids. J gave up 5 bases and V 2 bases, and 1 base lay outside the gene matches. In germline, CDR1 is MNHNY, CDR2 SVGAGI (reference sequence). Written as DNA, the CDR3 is TGTGCCAGCAGTTACGGGACAGGTACCGGGGAGCTGTTTTTT. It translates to CASSYGTGTGELFF.

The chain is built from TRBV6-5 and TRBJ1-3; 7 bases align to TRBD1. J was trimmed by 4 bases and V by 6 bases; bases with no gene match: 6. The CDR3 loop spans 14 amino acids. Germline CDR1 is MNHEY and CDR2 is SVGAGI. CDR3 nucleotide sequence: TGTGCCAGCAGCAGGGGGGCGCACGGAAACACCATATATTTT. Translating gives CASSRGAHGNTIYF.

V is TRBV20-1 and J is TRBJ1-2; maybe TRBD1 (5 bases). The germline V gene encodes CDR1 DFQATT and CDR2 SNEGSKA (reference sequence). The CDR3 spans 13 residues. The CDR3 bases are TGCAGCGCGAAGGGATGGGGGACCTATGGCTACACCTTC. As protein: CSAKGWGTYGYTF.

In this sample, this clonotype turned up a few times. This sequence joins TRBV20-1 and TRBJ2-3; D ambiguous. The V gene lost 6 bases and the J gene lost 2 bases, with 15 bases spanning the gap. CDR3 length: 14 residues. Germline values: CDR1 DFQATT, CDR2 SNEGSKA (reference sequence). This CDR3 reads CSAPRGAPTDTQYF. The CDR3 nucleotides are TGCAGTGCCCCCCGAGGTGCTCCCACAGATACGCAGTATTTT.

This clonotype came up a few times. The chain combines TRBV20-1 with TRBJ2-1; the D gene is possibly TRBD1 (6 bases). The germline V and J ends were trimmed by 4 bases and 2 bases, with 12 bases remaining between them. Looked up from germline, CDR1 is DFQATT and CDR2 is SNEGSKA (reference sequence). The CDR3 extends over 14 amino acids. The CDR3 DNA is TGCAGTGCTATTACAGGGTCGGCCTACAATGAGCAGTTCTTC. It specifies CSAITGSAYNEQFF.